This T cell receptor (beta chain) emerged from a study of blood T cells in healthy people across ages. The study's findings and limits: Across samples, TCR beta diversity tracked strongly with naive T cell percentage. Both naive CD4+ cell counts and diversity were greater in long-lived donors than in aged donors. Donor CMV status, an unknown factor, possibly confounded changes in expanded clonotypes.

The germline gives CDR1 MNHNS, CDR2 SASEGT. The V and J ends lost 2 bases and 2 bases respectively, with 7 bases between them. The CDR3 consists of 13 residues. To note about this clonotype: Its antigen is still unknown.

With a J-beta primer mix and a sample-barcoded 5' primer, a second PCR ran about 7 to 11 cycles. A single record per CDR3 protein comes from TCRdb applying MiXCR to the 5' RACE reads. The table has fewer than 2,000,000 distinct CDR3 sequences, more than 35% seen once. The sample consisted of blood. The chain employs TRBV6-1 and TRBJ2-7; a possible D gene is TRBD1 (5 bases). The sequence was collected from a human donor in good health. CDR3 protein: CASSEQDTYEQYF. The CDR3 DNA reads TGTGCCAGCAGTGAACAGGACACCTACGAGCAGTACTTC.